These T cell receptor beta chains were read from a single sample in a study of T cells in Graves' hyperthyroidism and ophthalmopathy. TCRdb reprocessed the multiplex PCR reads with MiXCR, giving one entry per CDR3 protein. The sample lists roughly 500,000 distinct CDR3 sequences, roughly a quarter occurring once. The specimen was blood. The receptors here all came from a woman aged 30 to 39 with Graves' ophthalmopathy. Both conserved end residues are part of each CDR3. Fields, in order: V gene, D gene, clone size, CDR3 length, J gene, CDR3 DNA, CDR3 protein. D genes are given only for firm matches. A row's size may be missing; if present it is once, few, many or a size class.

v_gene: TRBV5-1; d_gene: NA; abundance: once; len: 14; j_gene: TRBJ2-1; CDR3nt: TGCGCCAGCAGCTTCGGGGCAGCGGACAATGAGCAGTTCTTC; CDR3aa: CASSFGAADNEQFF
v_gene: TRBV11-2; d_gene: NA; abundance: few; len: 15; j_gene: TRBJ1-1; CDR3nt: TGTGCCAGCAGCCGGGCGGGGCAGAGGATCCCCGAAGCTTTCTTT; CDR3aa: CASSRAGQRIPEAFF
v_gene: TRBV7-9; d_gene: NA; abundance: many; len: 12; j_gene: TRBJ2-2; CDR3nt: TGTGCCAGTCACGGGATCACCGGGGAGCTGTTTTTT; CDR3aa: CASHGITGELFF
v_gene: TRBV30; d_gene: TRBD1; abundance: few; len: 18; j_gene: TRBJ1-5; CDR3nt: TGTGCCTTGACAGGGGGCGAAGGGTACGACGGGAGCAATCAGCCCCAGCATTTT; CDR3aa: CALTGGEGYDGSNQPQHF
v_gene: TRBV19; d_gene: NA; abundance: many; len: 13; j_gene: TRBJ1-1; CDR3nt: TGTGCCAGTAGTATAATAGGTGGGACTGAAGCTTTCTTT; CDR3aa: CASSIIGGTEAFF
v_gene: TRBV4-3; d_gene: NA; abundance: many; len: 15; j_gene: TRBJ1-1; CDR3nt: TGCGCCAGCACCAGCGCGTGGGGGCGAAGGACTGAAGCTTTCTTT; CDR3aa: CASTSAWGRRTEAFF
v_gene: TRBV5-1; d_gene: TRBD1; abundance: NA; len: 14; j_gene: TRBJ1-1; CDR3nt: TGCGCCAGCAGCTTGGGGGGACAGGTCAGGGGAGCTTTCTTT; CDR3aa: CASSLGGQVRGAFF
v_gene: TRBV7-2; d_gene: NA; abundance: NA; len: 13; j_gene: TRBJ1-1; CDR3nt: TGTGCCAGCAGCTTAGTGACGAGGTTTGAAGCTTTCTTT; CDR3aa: CASSLVTRFEAFF
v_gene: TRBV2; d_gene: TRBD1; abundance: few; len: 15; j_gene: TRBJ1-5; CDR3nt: TGTGCCAGCACTGCCCGACAGGGTAGCAATCAGCCCCAGCATTTT; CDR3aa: CASTARQGSNQPQHF
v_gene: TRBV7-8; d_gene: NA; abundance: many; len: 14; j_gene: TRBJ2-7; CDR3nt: TGTGCCAGCAGCTTAGGATCCCGGGGCTACGAGCAGTACTTC; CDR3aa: CASSLGSRGYEQYF
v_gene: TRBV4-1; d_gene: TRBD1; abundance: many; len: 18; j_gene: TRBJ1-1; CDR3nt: TGCGCCAGCAGCCAAGACATTGAATTAAGCCAGGGGGACACTGAAGCTTTCTTT; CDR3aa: CASSQDIELSQGDTEAFF
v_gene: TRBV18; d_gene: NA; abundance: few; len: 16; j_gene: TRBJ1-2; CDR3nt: TGTGCCAGCTCACCAGGCCGGGGGAGGTCTAACTATGGCTACACCTTC; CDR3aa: CASSPGRGRSNYGYTF
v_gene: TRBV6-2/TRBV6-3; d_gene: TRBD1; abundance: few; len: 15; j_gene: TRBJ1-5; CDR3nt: TGTGCCAGCAGTTACGAAGGGGGCGCCAATCAGCCCCAGCATTTT; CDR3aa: CASSYEGGANQPQHF
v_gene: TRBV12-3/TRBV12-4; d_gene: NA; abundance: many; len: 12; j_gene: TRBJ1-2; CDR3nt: TGTGCCAATCTGAAGGGGGAATATGGCTACACCTTC; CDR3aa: CANLKGEYGYTF
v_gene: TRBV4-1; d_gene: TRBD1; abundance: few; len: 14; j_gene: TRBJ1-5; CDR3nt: TGCGCCAGCAGCCGACAGGGGGCGTCTCAGCCCCAGCATTTT; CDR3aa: CASSRQGASQPQHF
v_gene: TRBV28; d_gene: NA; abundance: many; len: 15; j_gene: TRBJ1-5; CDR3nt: TGTGCCAGCAGTCCGCATGGGGAGGGTAGCCAGCCCCAGCATTTT; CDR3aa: CASSPHGEGSQPQHF
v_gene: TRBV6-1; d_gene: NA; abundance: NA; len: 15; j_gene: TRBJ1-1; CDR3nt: TGTGCCAGCACCCGAGACACATTCCAGAACACTGAAGCTTTCTTT; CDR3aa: CASTRDTFQNTEAFF
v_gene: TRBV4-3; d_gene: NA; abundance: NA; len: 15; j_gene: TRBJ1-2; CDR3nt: TGCGCCAGCAGCCAAGATCTCGGTTATAACTATGGCTACACCTTC; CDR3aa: CASSQDLGYNYGYTF
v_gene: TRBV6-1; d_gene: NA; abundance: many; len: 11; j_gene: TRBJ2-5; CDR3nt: TGTGCCTCACAAGGTGTTAAGACCCAGTACTTC; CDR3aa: CASQGVKTQYF
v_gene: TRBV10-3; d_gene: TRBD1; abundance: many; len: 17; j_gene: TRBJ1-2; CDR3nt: TGTGCCATCAGTGAAGGGGGACAGGGGGCAGGAGCCTATGGCTACACCTTC; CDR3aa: CAISEGGQGAGAYGYTF
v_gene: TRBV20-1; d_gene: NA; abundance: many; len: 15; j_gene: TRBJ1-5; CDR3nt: TGCAGTGCTAGTACCCGACCCCAGGTTAATCAGCCCCAGCATTTT; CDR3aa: CSASTRPQVNQPQHF
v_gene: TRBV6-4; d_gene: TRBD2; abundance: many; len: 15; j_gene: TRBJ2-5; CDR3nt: TGTGCCAGCAGTGACACTACTAGCGGATCCCAGACCCAGTACTTC; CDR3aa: CASSDTTSGSQTQYF
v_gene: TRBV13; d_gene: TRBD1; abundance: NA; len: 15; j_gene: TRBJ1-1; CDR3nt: TGTGCCAGCAGCCCACGGACAGGACGGAACACTGAAGCTTTCTTT; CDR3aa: CASSPRTGRNTEAFF
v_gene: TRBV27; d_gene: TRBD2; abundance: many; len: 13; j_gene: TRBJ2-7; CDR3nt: TGTGCCAGCAGTCGGACGGGGAGGGGCGAGCAGTACTTC; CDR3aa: CASSRTGRGEQYF
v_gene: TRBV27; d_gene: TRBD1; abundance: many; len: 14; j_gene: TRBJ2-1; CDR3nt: TGTGCCAGCAGCTTCCGGGACAGAGACAATGAGCAGTTCTTC; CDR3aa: CASSFRDRDNEQFF
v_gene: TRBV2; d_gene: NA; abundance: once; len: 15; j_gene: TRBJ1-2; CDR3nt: TGTGCCAGCAGTGAAGTGAGGACCCCAATCTATGGCTACACCTTC; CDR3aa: CASSEVRTPIYGYTF
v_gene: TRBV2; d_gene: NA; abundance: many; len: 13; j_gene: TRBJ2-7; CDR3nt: TGTGCCAGCAGTGCTGACAGGACTTACGAGCAGTACTTC; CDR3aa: CASSADRTYEQYF
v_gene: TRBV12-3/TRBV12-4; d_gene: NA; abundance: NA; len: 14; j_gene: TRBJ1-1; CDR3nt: TGTGCCAGCAAGGGCGAGGGGATGAACACTGAAGCTTTCTTT; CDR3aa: CASKGEGMNTEAFF
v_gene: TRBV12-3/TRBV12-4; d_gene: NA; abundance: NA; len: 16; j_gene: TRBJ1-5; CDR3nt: TGTGCCAGCAGCCCCGGGCAACAGGGAGGCAGTCAGCCCCAGCATTTT; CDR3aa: CASSPGQQGGSQPQHF
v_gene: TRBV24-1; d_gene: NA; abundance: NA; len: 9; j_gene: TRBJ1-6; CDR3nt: TGTGCCACCATCTCACCCCTCCACTTT; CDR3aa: CATISPLHF
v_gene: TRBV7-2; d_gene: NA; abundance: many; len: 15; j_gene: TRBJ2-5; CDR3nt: TGTGCCAGCAGCTTAGGGGCGGACAACCAAGAGACCCAGTACTTC; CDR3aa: CASSLGADNQETQYF
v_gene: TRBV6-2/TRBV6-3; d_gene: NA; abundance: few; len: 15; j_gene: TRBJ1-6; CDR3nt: TGTGCCAGCAGTTTCCCGCCACCCGGGGGCTCACCCCTCCACTTT; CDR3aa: CASSFPPPGGSPLHF
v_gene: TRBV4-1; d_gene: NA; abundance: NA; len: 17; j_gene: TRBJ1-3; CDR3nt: TGCGCCAGCAGCCAGAGGACCCTCCCGTCTTCTGGAAACACCATATATTTT; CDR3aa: CASSQRTLPSSGNTIYF
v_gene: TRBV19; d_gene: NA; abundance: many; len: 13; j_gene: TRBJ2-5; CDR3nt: TGTGCCAGTACCGAACAGGGTGGGGAGACCCAGTACTTC; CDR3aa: CASTEQGGETQYF
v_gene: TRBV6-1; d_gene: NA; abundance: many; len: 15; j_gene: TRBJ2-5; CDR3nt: TGTGCCAGCAGTGAAGTCGGGGGCCACCAAGAGACCCAGTACTTC; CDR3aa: CASSEVGGHQETQYF
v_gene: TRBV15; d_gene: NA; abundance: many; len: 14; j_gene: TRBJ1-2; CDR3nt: TGTGCCACCAGCAGAGTATCCGGGGCCTATGGCTACACCTTC; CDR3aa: CATSRVSGAYGYTF
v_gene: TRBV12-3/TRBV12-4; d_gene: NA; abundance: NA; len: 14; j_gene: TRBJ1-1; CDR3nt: TGTGCCAGCAGTAAGCACCGGAGAGACACTGAAGCTTTCTTT; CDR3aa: CASSKHRRDTEAFF
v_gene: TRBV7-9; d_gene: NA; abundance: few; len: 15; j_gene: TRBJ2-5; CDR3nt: TGTGCCAGCAGCTTAGCTGCGGACCAGCAAGAGACCCAGTACTTC; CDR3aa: CASSLAADQQETQYF
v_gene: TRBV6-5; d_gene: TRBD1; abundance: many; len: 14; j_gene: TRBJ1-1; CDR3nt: TGTGCCAGCAGTTACCGGACAGACAGGGAGGAAGCTTTCTTT; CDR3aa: CASSYRTDREEAFF
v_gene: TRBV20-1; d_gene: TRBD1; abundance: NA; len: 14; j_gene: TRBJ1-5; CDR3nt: TGCAGTGCTAGGCCGGGACAGGGTAATCAGCCCCAGCATTTT; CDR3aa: CSARPGQGNQPQHF
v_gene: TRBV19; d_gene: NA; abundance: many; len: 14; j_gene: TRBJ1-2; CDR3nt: TGTGCCAGTAGTATTGCCGACCCTAACTATGGCTACACCTTC; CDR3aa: CASSIADPNYGYTF
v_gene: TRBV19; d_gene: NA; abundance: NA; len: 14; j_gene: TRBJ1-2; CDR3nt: TGTGCCAGTAACCGACAGGACCTCAGGGGAGGCTACACCTTC; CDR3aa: CASNRQDLRGGYTF
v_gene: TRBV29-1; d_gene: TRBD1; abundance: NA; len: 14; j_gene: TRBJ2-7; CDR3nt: TGCAGCGTGAGGCCAGGGGGCGCATCCTACGAGCAGTACTTC; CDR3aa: CSVRPGGASYEQYF
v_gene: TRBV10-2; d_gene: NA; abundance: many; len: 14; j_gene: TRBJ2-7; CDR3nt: TGCGCCAGCAGTGGGGGAGGACTCTTCTACGAGCAGTACTTC; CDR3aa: CASSGGGLFYEQYF
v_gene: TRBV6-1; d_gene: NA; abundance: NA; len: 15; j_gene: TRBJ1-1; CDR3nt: TGTGCCAGCGCCTCCCTCTCCGGGACTAACACTGAAGCTTTCTTT; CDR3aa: CASASLSGTNTEAFF